This is a list of T cell receptor beta chains from one sample in a study of identical twins. TCRdb reanalysed the 5' RACE reads using MiXCR and keeps one entry per CDR3 protein. The sample has 310,000 or so distinct CDR3 sequences; just under 9.5% are singletons. The same data also went into a second study, on yellow fever vaccine responses in identical twins.

Sequences were obtained from CD8+ T cells sorted from blood. These receptors were collected from a woman aged 18-29 years in good health. CDR3s include the opening cysteine and the closing phenylalanine or tryptophan. Fields, in order: CDR3 DNA, CDR3 protein, D gene, clone size, V gene, J gene. D genes are given only for firm matches. A clone size is listed for some rows: how often the clone was seen (once, few, many), or a class if it is expanded.

CDR3nt: TGTGCCAGCAGTTCCGAGGGTAGGGTGTACAATGAGCAGTTCTTC
CDR3aa: CASSSEGRVYNEQFF
d_gene: NA
abundance: NA
v_gene: TRBV6-2/TRBV6-3
j_gene: TRBJ2-1

CDR3nt: TGTGCCAGCAGTGCTGAGGGGGATGAGCAGTTCTTC
CDR3aa: CASSAEGDEQFF
d_gene: NA
abundance: NA
v_gene: TRBV6-6
j_gene: TRBJ2-1

CDR3nt: TGTGCCATCAGTCCCGGGCAGGGGGCGGTTGCCTGGCCGTTCTTC
CDR3aa: CAISPGQGAVAWPFF
d_gene: TRBD1
abundance: many
v_gene: TRBV10-3
j_gene: TRBJ2-1

CDR3nt: TGTGCCAGCAGCTTAGCACTTGCCCCGACCGCGAACACCGGGGAGCTGTTTTTT
CDR3aa: CASSLALAPTANTGELFF
d_gene: NA
abundance: few
v_gene: TRBV11-1
j_gene: TRBJ2-2

CDR3nt: TGTGCTAGCAGCTGGGGACTAGCGGGAAGGGTGTCCGATGAGCAGTTCTTC
CDR3aa: CASSWGLAGRVSDEQFF
d_gene: TRBD2
abundance: NA
v_gene: TRBV7-7
j_gene: TRBJ2-1

CDR3nt: TGCGCCAGCAGCCAAGATAGAGGGGGGCACGAGCAGTACTTC
CDR3aa: CASSQDRGGHEQYF
d_gene: NA
abundance: few
v_gene: TRBV4-3
j_gene: TRBJ2-7

CDR3nt: TGTGCCAGCAGTGCATCCCTAGTCATATACAATGAGCAGTTCTTC
CDR3aa: CASSASLVIYNEQFF
d_gene: NA
abundance: many
v_gene: TRBV27
j_gene: TRBJ2-1

CDR3nt: TGTGCCAGCAGAGAGATAGCATCCTACGAGCAGTACTTC
CDR3aa: CASREIASYEQYF
d_gene: NA
abundance: NA
v_gene: TRBV2
j_gene: TRBJ2-7

CDR3nt: TGCAGTGCTCCGATCAGTAGGACTAGAAGCTATGATGAGCAGTTCTTC
CDR3aa: CSAPISRTRSYDEQFF
d_gene: TRBD2
abundance: many
v_gene: TRBV20-1
j_gene: TRBJ2-1

CDR3nt: TGTGCCACCTCCAGCGGGGCAGGGGGGGGCAATGAGCAGTTCTTC
CDR3aa: CATSSGAGGGNEQFF
d_gene: NA
abundance: many
v_gene: TRBV27
j_gene: TRBJ2-1

CDR3nt: TGCAGTGCCCCCGACACCCTAAGGGGGATGAACACTGAAGCTTTCTTT
CDR3aa: CSAPDTLRGMNTEAFF
d_gene: NA
abundance: many
v_gene: TRBV20-1
j_gene: TRBJ1-1

CDR3nt: TGTGCCAGCAGCCTTAGATCTTCCGGGGAGACCCAGTACTTC
CDR3aa: CASSLRSSGETQYF
d_gene: NA
abundance: NA
v_gene: TRBV7-8
j_gene: TRBJ2-5

CDR3nt: TGTGCCAGCAGCGGCGGGGGCAGCACCTACGAGCAGTACTTC
CDR3aa: CASSGGGSTYEQYF
d_gene: NA
abundance: NA
v_gene: TRBV9
j_gene: TRBJ2-7